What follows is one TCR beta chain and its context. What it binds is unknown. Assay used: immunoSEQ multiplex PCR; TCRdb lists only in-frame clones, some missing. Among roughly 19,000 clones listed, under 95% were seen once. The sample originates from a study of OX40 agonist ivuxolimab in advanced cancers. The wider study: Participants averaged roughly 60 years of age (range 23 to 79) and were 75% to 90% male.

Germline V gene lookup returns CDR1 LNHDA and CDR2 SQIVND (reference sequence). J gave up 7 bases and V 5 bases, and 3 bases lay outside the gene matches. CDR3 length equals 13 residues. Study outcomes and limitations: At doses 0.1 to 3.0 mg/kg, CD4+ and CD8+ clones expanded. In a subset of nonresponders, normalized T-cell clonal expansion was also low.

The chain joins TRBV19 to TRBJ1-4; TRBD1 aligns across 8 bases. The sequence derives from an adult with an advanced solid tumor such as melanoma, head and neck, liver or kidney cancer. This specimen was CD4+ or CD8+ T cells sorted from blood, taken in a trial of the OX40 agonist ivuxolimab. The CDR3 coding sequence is TGTGCCAGTAGTCTCAGGGGGCCTGAAAAACTGTTTTTT. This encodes CASSLRGPEKLFF.